The 9 T cell receptor beta chains below come from one sample, sequenced in a study of OX40 agonist ivuxolimab in advanced cancers. The library relied on the immunoSEQ multiplex PCR assay. The clones in this table, taken by TCRdb from immuneACCESS, are in-frame only. Not every clone is retained; where verified, under half of the shortfall comes from an unresolved V gene, and the cause of the rest is unknown. Counted in this sample were approximately 38,000 clones; roughly 82% of them appeared once. 21% of the sample is in the top ten clones. Sequenced material: CD4+ or CD8+ T cells sorted from blood, taken in a trial of the OX40 agonist ivuxolimab. These receptors all stem from an adult with an advanced solid tumor such as melanoma, head and neck, liver or kidney cancer.

This clone has a single count. The chain couples TRBV5-4 to TRBJ2-6; 9 bases agree with TRBD2. The CDR3 extends over 18 amino acids. Looked up from germline, CDR1 is SGHNT and CDR2 is YYREEE (reference sequence). J lost 0 bases, V lost 4 bases, and 8 bases had no gene match. This CDR3 is CASSQEVAGASGANVLTF. DNA of the CDR3: TGTGCCAGCAGCCAAGAGGTAGCGGGGGCCTCTGGGGCCAACGTCCTGACTTTC.

The gene calls are TRBV2 and TRBJ2-3, with TRBD2 as a possible D gene (5 bases). Deletions cut 7 bases from V and 6 bases from J, with 17 bases between. Germline CDR1 is SNHLY and CDR2 is FYNNEI. The CDR3 extends over 14 amino acids. CDR3 protein: CASNRGLYRDTQYF. In DNA form, the CDR3 reads TGTGCCAGCAATCGCGGACTGTACCGGGATACGCAGTATTTT.

Note on this clone: Other nucleotide sequences in the sample specify the same CDR3. The chain links TRBV21-1 to TRBJ2-7. TRBV21-1 is assigned pseudogene status. This CDR3 contains 17 residues. DNA of the CDR3: TGTGCCAGCAGCAAAGCCGGGCGTTGGGTCAGTTCCTACGAGCAGTACTTC. Protein: CASSKAGRWVSSYEQYF.

V is TRBV11-1 and J is TRBJ1-4; D not resolved. CDR3 size: 15 residues. Germline V gene data show CDR1 as SGHAT and CDR2 as FQDESV (reference sequence). The V end was cut by 2 bases, the J end by 0 bases, with 7 bases between. The CDR3 sequence is CASSLSSATNEKLFF. In DNA form, the CDR3 reads TGTGCCAGCAGCTTATCCTCCGCAACTAATGAAAAACTGTTTTTT.

The J gene is TRBJ1-6, the V gene TRBV14; D is uncertain. The length of the CDR3 is 14 residues. V shed 3 bases and J shed 9 bases, with 12 bases lying between them. The germline CDR1 and CDR2 sequences are SGHDN and FVKESK. CDR3 DNA sequence: TGTGCCAGCAGCCACAGGATGGCCTTTTCACCCCTCCACTTT. Its translation is CASSHRMAFSPLHF.

The chain recombines TRBV5-6 with TRBJ1-2, with 7 bases matching TRBD1. Trimming at V came to 4 bases and at J to 8 bases, leaving 14 bases not matched to a gene. Germline lookup yields CDR1 SGHDT and CDR2 YYEEEE. CDR3 size: 15 residues. In DNA form, the CDR3 reads TGTGCCAGCAGCACATGGGACAGACTAGGTAGGGGCTACACCTTC. Its protein is CASSTWDRLGRGYTF.

The genes are TRBV4-1 and TRBJ2-7, with TRBD2 matching 8 bases. This CDR3 is built from 15 residues. The germline CDR1 and CDR2 sequences are MGHRA and YSYEKL. V dropped 8 bases and J dropped 0; count of bases not matched to a gene: 9. The CDR3 DNA sequence: TGCGCCAGCTCGGCGGGGGGCGTCGTCTCCTACGAGCAGTACTTC. This translates into CASSAGGVVSYEQYF.

In this sample, this clone turned up a few times. The chain carries TRBV7-2 and TRBJ2-7; no reliable D call. The V end lost 1 base, the J end lost 4 bases, and 14 bases lay between the germline ends. There are 15 residues in the CDR3. Germline V gene sequence: CDR1 SGHTA, CDR2 FQGNSA. CDR3 sequence reads: CASSLDSTGIYEQYF. The CDR3 DNA sequence: TGTGCCAGCAGCTTAGATAGCACCGGTATTTACGAGCAGTACTTC.

As for this clone: Other DNA sequences in the same sample also yield this CDR3. V usage is TRBV4-1 and J usage is TRBJ2-2; 8 bases match TRBD2. This CDR3 has 15 amino acids. The V and J ends lost 7 bases and 5 bases, in that order; junction bases with no gene match: 9. Germline CDR1 reads MGHRA; CDR2 reads YSYEKL. The CDR3 sequence is CASKRGGGRTGELFF. In nucleotides, the CDR3 is TGCGCCAGCAAGCGGGGCGGGGGGAGGACCGGGGAGCTGTTTTTT.